This T cell receptor (beta chain) emerged from a study of blood T cell repertoires in COVID-19. Across the whole study: From the United States, Italy and Spain came samples of acute and convalescent COVID-19. The analysed material was cDNA or gDNA that came from T cells, B-cell-depleted T cells, or PBMCs.

Germline V gene lookup returns CDR1 SNHLY and CDR2 FYNNEI. The CDR3 totals 15 residues. Trimming stripped 7 bases from V and 2 bases from J, with 14 bases between. Study processing details: Researchers report that nucleated cell counts were estimated from reference gene primer amplification. Here immunoSEQ multiplex PCR was the method, and the copy in TCRdb shows in-frame clones only, minus some. V, J and clone size were drawn from that table, and D and trimming were deduced from the DNA. The table has 60,000 or so clones, about nine tenths seen once. This clonotype was obtained from a human donor with active COVID-19. The donor label of this sample is uncertain. The gene calls are TRBV2 and TRBJ2-2; D ambiguous. Sequencing used peripheral blood. Written as DNA, the CDR3 is TGTGCCAGCACATCCAGGATCCTAAACACCGGGGAGCTGTTTTTT. It encodes CASTSRILNTGELFF.